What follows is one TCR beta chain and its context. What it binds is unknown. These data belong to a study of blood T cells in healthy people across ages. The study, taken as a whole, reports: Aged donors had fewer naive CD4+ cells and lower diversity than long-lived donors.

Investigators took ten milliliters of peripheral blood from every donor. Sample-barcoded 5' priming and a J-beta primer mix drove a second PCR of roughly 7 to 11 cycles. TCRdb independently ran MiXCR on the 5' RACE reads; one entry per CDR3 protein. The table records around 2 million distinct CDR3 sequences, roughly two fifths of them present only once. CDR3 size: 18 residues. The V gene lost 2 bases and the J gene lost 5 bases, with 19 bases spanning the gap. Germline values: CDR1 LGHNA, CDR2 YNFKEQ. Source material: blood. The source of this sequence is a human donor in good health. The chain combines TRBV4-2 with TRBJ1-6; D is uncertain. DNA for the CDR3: TGTGCCAGCAGCCAATTCGGCGCGGGGTCACTAAATAATTCACCCCTCCACTTT. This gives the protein CASSQFGAGSLNNSPLHF.